This T cell receptor (beta chain) was found in a study of blood T cell repertoires in COVID-19. V dropped 1 base and J dropped 9; count of bases not matched to a gene: 2. In germline, CDR1 is SGHNT, CDR2 YYREEE (reference sequence). The CDR3 sequence is 14 residues long. Per the original methods: Estimates of nucleated cell counts were drawn from the amplification of reference gene primers. TCRdb's table, derived via immunoSEQ multiplex PCR, lists solely in-frame clones and lacks some. That table gives V, J and clone size, and the DNA gave D and trimming. The sample lists over 200,000 clones; about 89% were seen once.

The sequence was obtained from a man aged 55-75 years who had recovered from COVID-19. What was sequenced was peripheral blood. The J gene is TRBJ1-6, the V gene TRBV5-4; 9 bases align to TRBD1. This chain's CDR3 is CASSLRDRVSPLHF. The CDR3 region has the DNA TGTGCCAGCAGCTTGCGGGACAGGGTTTCACCCCTCCACTTT.